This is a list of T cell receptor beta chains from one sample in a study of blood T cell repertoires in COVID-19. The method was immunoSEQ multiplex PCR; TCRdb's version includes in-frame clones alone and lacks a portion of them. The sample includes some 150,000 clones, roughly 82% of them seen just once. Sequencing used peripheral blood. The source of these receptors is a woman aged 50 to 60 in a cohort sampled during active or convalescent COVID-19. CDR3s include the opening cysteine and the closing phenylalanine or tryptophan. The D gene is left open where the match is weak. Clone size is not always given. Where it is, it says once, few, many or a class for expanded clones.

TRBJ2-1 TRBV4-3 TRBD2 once CASSPTSGGVNEQFF TGCGCCAGCAGCCCGACTAGCGGGGGGGTCAATGAGCAGTTCTTC
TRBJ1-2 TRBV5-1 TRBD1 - CASSLDRIDGYTF TGCGCCAGCAGCCTGGACAGGATCGATGGCTACACCTTC
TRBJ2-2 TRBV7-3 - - CASSPDPGSGGELFF TGTGCCAGCAGCCCCGACCCCGGGTCGGGCGGGGAGCTGTTTTTT
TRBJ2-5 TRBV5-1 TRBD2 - CASSLGLAGNRPYF TGCGCCAGCAGCTTGGGACTAGCGGGGAACCGGCCGTACTTC
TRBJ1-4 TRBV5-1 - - CASSLEEFSGALGKLFF TGCGCCAGCAGCTTGGAGGAATTCTCAGGGGCCCTGGGGAAACTGTTTTTT
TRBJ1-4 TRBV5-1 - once CASSLGVAGFNEKLFF TGCGCCAGCAGCCTGGGGGTGGCAGGGTTCAATGAAAAACTGTTTTTT
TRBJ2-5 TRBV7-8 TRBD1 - CASSPRLAQGAQYF TGTGCCAGCAGCCCCAGACTGGCCCAGGGGGCCCAGTACTTC
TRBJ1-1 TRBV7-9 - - CASSSIGGTEAFF TGTGCCAGCAGTTCGATCGGAGGGACTGAAGCTTTCTTT
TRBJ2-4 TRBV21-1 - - CASSTKPPGLAGGPFPYF TGTGCCAGCAGCACAAAGCCACCGGGACTAGCGGGGGGACCATTTCCGTACTTC
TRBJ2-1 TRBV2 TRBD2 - CASSGGLAGSSSYNEQFF TGTGCCAGCAGTGGCGGACTAGCGGGGTCGAGCTCCTACAATGAGCAGTTCTTC
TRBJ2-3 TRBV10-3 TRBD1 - CATRKTGAVSSTDTQYF TGTGCCACCAGGAAGACAGGGGCTGTGTCAAGCACAGATACGCAGTATTTT
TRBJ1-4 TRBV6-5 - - CASSSGEKLFF TGTGCCAGCAGTTCGGGTGAAAAACTGTTTTTT
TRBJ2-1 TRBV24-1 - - CAAQGTSYNEQFF TGTGCCGCACAAGGGACTTCCTACAATGAGCAGTTCTTC
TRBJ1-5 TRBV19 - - CASSASTGNQPQHF TGTGCCAGTAGTGCTTCGACAGGCAATCAGCCCCAGCATTTT
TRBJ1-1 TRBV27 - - CASAPRGDNTEAFF TGTGCCAGCGCCCCGCGGGGGGACAACACTGAAGCTTTCTTT
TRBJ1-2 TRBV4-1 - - CASSQSRATGTSNYGYTF TGCGCCAGCAGCCAATCAAGGGCTACAGGGACAAGTAACTATGGCTACACCTTC
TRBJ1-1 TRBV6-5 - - CASSRATGLGTEAFF TGTGCCAGCAGCCGGGCTACAGGGTTGGGCACTGAAGCTTTCTTT
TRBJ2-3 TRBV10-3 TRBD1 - CAIRNDWTGDTQYF TGTGCCATCAGGAATGACTGGACAGGGGATACGCAGTATTTT
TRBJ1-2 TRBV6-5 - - CASVGTIGGYTF TGTGCCAGCGTCGGAACTATCGGCGGCTACACCTTC